Following are 14 T cell receptor beta chains from one sample sequenced in a study of blood T cells in healthy people across ages. Next came a second PCR, run for about 7 to 12 cycles, which used a sample-barcoded 5' primer along with a J-beta primer mix. Each CDR3 protein is one row after TCRdb ran MiXCR on the 5' RACE reads. This table holds about 670,000 distinct CDR3 sequences, 40% to 50% found once. Specimen: blood. The receptors come from an elderly man in good health.

This clonotype was seen a handful of times. This chain connects TRBV25-1 to TRBJ2-7, with 10 bases fitting TRBD1. Germline loops: CDR1 MGHDK, CDR2 SYGVNS. Trimming removed 1 base from V and 1 base from J; junction bases left unmatched: 4. The length of the CDR3 is 16 residues. The CDR3 sequence is CASSESGGQGSYEQYF. In DNA, the CDR3 is TGTGCCAGCAGTGAATCCGGGGGACAGGGGTCCTACGAGCAGTACTTC.

This clonotype turned up a few times. This rearrangement joins TRBV21-1 to TRBJ2-5; the table's D call, TRBD1, was not checked against the DNA. TRBV21-1 is termed a pseudogene. CDR3 length: 15 residues. As DNA, the CDR3 is TGTGCCAGCACTAAAATAAGGCAGGGGCCATGGGAGCAGTACTTC. Its protein is CASTKIRQGPWEQYF.

The table lists this clonotype with many counts. The V gene is TRBV20-1, the J gene TRBJ2-5; the D gene is possibly TRBD2 (5 bases). The germline CDR1 and CDR2 sequences are DFQATT and SNEGSKA (reference sequence). Trimming shortened V by 1 base and J by 4 bases, and 10 bases separated the two germline ends. The CDR3 length is 13 residues. For the CDR3, the DNA is TGCAGTGCTAGAGGCGGGTTTGGAGAGACCCAGTACTTC. The encoded protein is CSARGGFGETQYF.

This clonotype was detected many times. DNA for the CDR3: TGTGCCAGCGCTCGGGGACGGAGCTCCTACGAGCAGTACTTC. Translating it yields CASARGRSSYEQYF. The chain links TRBV25-1 to TRBJ2-7, with D possibly called TRBD1 or TRBD2 (5 bases each). CDR1 MGHDK and CDR2 SYGVNS come from the germline V gene. The CDR3 consists of 14 residues. V lost 8 bases and J lost 0, with 14 bases in between.

The table lists this clonotype with a few counts. The chain has TRBV6-2 or TRBV6-3 and TRBJ2-1; D is undetermined. The length of the CDR3 is 11 residues. V dropped 5 bases and J dropped 8 bases, with 7 bases sitting between them. The germline CDR1 and CDR2 sequences are MNHEY and SVGEGT. The CDR3 protein is CASSNMDEQFF. CDR3 in DNA: TGTGCCAGCAGTAATATGGATGAGCAGTTCTTC.

V usage is TRBV15 and J usage is TRBJ2-5; perhaps TRBD2 as D (6 bases). The V and J ends lost 0 bases and 11 bases respectively, with 19 bases between them. The germline V gene encodes CDR1 LNHNV and CDR2 YYDKDF (reference sequence). This CDR3 comprises 15 residues. The CDR3 sequence: CATSRERGSYDEQYF. The CDR3 region has the DNA TGTGCCACCAGCAGAGAGCGGGGCTCCTACGATGAGCAGTACTTC.

The genes are TRBV12-3 or TRBV12-4 and TRBJ1-2; 7 nucleotides agree with TRBD1. The V gene end was trimmed by 6 bases and the J gene end by 4 bases; junction bases not matched to a gene: 8. The CDR3 runs to 14 residues. The CDR3 spells CASSSGGRVYGYTF. In nucleotides, the CDR3 is TGTGCCAGCAGCTCAGGGGGGAGAGTCTATGGCTACACCTTC.

This clonotype was observed a handful of times. CDR3 coding DNA: TGCGCCAGCAGCTTGGTTCCGGGCGCGAACACCGGGGAGCTGTTTTTT. Translated: CASSLVPGANTGELFF. The rearrangement links TRBV5-1 to TRBJ2-2; the D is unclear. V lost 0 bases and J lost 0, with 9 bases in between. The CDR3 spans 16 residues. Germline CDR1 and CDR2: SGHRS and YFSETQ.

This clonotype was counted at least ten times. CDR3 residues: CASSPGTSGGSYEQYF. The CDR3 region has the DNA TGTGCCAGCAGCCCAGGGACTAGCGGGGGCTCCTACGAGCAGTACTTC. V and J are TRBV7-6 and TRBJ2-7; 14 positions agree with TRBD2. CDR3 length: 16 amino acids. The V segment lost 5 bases and the J segment 0 bases; nucleotides outside the gene matches: 3. The V gene's germline CDR1 is SGHVS and CDR2 FNYEAQ.

This clonotype was seen a handful of times. This sequence joins TRBV24-1 and TRBJ2-1; 11 bases map to TRBD2. The V and J ends lost 4 bases and 4 bases, in that order; junction bases with no gene match: 5. The germline V gene has CDR1 KGHDR and CDR2 SFDVKD. There are 16 residues in the CDR3. CDR3 protein: CATSDRTSGSYNEQFF. The CDR3 DNA sequence: TGTGCCACCAGTGACCGGACTAGCGGGTCATACAATGAGCAGTTCTTC.

This rearrangement joins TRBV29-1 to TRBJ2-1; D may be TRBD2 (6 bases). CDR1 is SQVTM and CDR2 is ANQGSEA in the germline V gene. The CDR3 is made up of 16 amino acids. For the CDR3, the DNA is TGCAGTGCCATGCGCGACCGGGACTTTAAATACAATGAGCAGTTCTTC. Translation: CSAMRDRDFKYNEQFF.

V is TRBV20-1 and J is TRBJ2-5; no firm D call. V lost 3 bases and J lost 4, with 15 bases in between. CDR3 length equals 14 residues. Germline assignment: CDR1 DFQATT and CDR2 SNEGSKA (reference sequence). Written as DNA, the CDR3 is TGCAGTGCTAGTGGCACTCCGTACCTAGAGACCCAGTACTTC. Its protein is CSASGTPYLETQYF.

The V call is TRBV29-1, the J call TRBJ2-5, with D possibly being TRBD1 (7 bases). CDR1 is SQVTM, CDR2 ANQGSEA, per germline. V lost 4 bases, J lost 11 bases, and 20 bases lay in between. This CDR3 region has 13 residues. The CDR3 DNA reads TGCAGCGTTGGAGGCGGGACAGACAATGAGCAGTACTTC. As protein: CSVGGGTDNEQYF.

In this sample, this clonotype turned up a few times. The chain couples TRBV12-3 or TRBV12-4 to TRBJ1-4; D is unclear. This CDR3 comprises 14 residues. V dropped 4 bases and J dropped 8 bases, with 14 bases sitting between them. CDR3 DNA: TGTGCCAGCAGTTCTGGGGAAATTGGCGAAAAACTGTTTTTT. It is translated as CASSSGEIGEKLFF.